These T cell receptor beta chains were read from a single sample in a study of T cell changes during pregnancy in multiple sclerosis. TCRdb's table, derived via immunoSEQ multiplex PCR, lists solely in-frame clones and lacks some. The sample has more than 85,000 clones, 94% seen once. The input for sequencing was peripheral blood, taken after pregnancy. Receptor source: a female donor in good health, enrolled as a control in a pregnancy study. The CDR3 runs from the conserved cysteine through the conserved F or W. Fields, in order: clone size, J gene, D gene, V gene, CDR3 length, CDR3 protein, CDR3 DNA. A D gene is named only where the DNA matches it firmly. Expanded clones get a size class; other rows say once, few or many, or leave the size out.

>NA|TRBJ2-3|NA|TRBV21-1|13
CASSKGGADTQYF
TGTGCCAGCAGCAAAGGGGGGGCAGATACGCAGTATTTT
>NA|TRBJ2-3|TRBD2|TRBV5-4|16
CASSHLGGDHADTQYF
TGTGCCAGCAGCCATTTGGGGGGGGATCACGCAGATACGCAGTATTTT
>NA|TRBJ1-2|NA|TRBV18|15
CASSESSDSLYGYTF
TGTGCCAGCTCAGAGTCCTCGGACAGCCTCTATGGCTACACCTTC
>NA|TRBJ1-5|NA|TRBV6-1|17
CASSGTIQGSINQPQHF
TGTGCCAGCAGTGGGACAATACAGGGTAGCATAAATCAGCCCCAGCATTTT
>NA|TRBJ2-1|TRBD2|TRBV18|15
CASSLGLAGSNEQFF
TGTGCCAGCTCACTTGGACTAGCGGGATCCAATGAGCAGTTCTTC
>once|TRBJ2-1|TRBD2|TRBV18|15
CASSPQAGADNEQFF
TGTGCCAGCTCACCACAGGCGGGAGCTGACAATGAGCAGTTCTTC
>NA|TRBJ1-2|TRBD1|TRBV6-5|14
CASSYSGQGSGYTF
TGTGCCAGCAGTTATTCTGGACAGGGAAGTGGCTACACCTTC
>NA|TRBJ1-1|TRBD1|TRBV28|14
CASTRTGGNAEAFF
TGTGCCAGCACCCGGACAGGGGGCAATGCTGAAGCTTTCTTT
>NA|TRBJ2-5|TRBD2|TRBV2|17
CASVSSGSPVLEETQYF
TGTGCCAGCGTCAGTAGCGGGAGTCCGGTGTTGGAAGAGACCCAGTACTTC
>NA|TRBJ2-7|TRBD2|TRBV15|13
CATSRELAREQYF
TGTGCCACCAGCAGAGAACTAGCGCGGGAGCAGTACTTC
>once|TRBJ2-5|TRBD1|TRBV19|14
CASNPTGGKETQYF
TGTGCCAGTAACCCAACAGGGGGGAAGGAGACCCAGTACTTC
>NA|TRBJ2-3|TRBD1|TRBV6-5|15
CASCDRTGPTDTQYF
TGTGCCAGCTGCGACAGGACAGGGCCCACAGATACGCAGTATTTT
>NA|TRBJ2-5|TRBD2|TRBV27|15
CASRPLAGGRETQYF
TGTGCCAGCAGGCCACTAGCGGGAGGGCGGGAGACCCAGTACTTC
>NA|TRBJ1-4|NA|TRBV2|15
CASSSQGLTNEKLFF
TGTGCCAGCAGTTCACAGGGATTGACTAATGAAAAACTGTTTTTT
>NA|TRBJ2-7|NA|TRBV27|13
CASGLSLSYEQYF
TGTGCCAGCGGACTTTCCCTCTCCTACGAGCAGTACTTC
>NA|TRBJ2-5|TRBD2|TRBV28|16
CASSSQREQSQETQYF
TGTGCCAGCAGTTCCCAGCGGGAGCAGAGCCAAGAGACCCAGTACTTC
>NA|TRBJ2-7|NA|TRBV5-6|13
CASSFLGPYEQYF
TGTGCCAGCAGCTTTCTGGGGCCCTACGAGCAGTACTTC
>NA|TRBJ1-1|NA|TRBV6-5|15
CASSYSYQGNTEAFF
TGTGCCAGCAGTTACTCCTATCAGGGGAACACTGAAGCTTTCTTT
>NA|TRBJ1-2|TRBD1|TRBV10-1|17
CASRVDRDRGDNYGYTF
TGCGCCAGCAGGGTGGACAGGGACAGGGGGGATAACTATGGCTACACCTTC
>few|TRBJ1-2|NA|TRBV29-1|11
CSVDQGGGYTF
TGCAGCGTTGACCAGGGTGGAGGCTACACCTTC
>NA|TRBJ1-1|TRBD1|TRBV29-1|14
CSVADRGRDTEAFF
TGCAGCGTGGCGGACAGGGGGCGAGACACTGAAGCTTTCTTT
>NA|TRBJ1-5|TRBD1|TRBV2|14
CASSQDRGNQPQHF
TGTGCCAGCAGCCAGGACAGGGGGAATCAGCCCCAGCATTTT
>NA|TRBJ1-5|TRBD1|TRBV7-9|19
CASSLVGAGGIMGNQPQHF
TGTGCCAGCAGCTTAGTAGGGGCAGGGGGGATTATGGGCAATCAGCCCCAGCATTTT
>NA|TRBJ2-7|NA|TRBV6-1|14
CASSEGLAPYEQYF
TGTGCCAGCAGTGAAGGATTAGCCCCTTACGAGCAGTACTTC
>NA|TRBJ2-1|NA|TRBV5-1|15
CASSLATEPYNEQFF
TGCGCCAGCAGCTTGGCGACTGAGCCCTACAATGAGCAGTTCTTC
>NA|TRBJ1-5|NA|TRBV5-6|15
CASSFYGQINQPQHF
TGTGCCAGCAGCTTTTATGGACAGATCAATCAGCCCCAGCATTTT
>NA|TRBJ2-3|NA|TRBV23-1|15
CASRPDRIPTDTQYF
TGCGCCAGCAGACCCGACAGAATTCCCACAGATACGCAGTATTTT
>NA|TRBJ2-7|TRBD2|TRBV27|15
CASSDRTSGNYEQYF
TGTGCCAGCAGCGATCGGACTAGCGGGAACTACGAGCAGTACTTC
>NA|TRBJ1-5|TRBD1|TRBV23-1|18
CASSPLHLTGGENQPQHF
TGCGCCAGCAGTCCACTACACTTAACAGGGGGAGAAAATCAGCCCCAGCATTTT
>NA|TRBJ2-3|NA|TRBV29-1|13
CSVEEAGTDTQYF
TGCAGCGTTGAGGAAGCGGGCACAGATACGCAGTATTTT
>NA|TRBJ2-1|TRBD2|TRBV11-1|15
CASSPGLAGVPEQFF
TGTGCCAGCAGCCCCGGACTAGCGGGAGTGCCTGAGCAGTTCTTC
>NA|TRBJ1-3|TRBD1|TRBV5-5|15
CASSSGQGEGNTIYF
TGTGCCAGCAGCTCGGGACAGGGAGAAGGAAACACCATATATTTT
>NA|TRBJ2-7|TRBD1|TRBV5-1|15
CASSEPGQGTYEQYF
TGCGCCAGCAGCGAACCGGGACAGGGGACCTACGAGCAGTACTTC
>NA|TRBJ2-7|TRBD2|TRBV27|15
CASSFHPSGGEEQYF
TGTGCCAGCAGCTTCCACCCTAGCGGAGGGGAAGAGCAGTACTTC
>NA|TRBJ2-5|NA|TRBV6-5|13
CASKDREVQTQYF
TGTGCCAGCAAAGACAGGGAGGTACAGACCCAGTACTTC
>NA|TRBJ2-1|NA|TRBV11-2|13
CASSLTSTVEQFF
TGTGCCAGCAGCTTAACTAGCACGGTTGAGCAGTTCTTC
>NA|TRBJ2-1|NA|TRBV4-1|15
CASSQEFGGNNEQFF
TGCGCCAGCAGCCAGGAATTTGGGGGGAACAATGAGCAGTTCTTC
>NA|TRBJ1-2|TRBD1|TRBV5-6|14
CASSLGDRVYGYTF
TGTGCCAGCAGCTTGGGTGACAGGGTCTATGGCTACACCTTC
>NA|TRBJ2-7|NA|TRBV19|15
CASSIEALQGDEQYF
TGTGCCAGTAGTATAGAGGCCCTACAGGGAGACGAGCAGTACTTC
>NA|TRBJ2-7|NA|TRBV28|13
CASSSDTFYEQYF
TGTGCCAGCAGTTCGGACACGTTCTACGAGCAGTACTTC
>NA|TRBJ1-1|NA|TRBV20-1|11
CSVLNNLEAFF
TGCAGTGTTCTTAATAATCTCGAAGCTTTCTTT
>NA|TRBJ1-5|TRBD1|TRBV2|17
CASSGTGGPKGGQPQHF
TGTGCCAGCAGCGGGACAGGGGGCCCCAAGGGGGGTCAGCCCCAGCATTTT
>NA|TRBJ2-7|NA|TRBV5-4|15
CASSQIGIRGYEQYF
TGTGCCAGCAGCCAGATTGGAATCCGAGGTTACGAGCAGTACTTC
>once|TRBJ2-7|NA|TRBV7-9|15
CASSLVGAGSYEQYF
TGTGCCAGCAGCTTAGTGGGTGCAGGCTCCTACGAGCAGTACTTC
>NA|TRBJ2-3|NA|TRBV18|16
CASSPQNSRTTDTQYF
TGTGCCAGCTCACCACAGAACTCACGCACCACAGATACGCAGTATTTT
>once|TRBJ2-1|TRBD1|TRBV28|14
CASSYGTAGNEQFF
TGTGCCAGCAGTTACGGGACAGCAGGCAATGAGCAGTTCTTC
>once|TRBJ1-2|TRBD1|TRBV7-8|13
CASSILQGDGYTF
TGTGCCAGCAGCATACTACAGGGGGATGGCTACACCTTC
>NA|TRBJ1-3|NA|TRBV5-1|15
CASSSRGGSGNTIYF
TGCGCCAGCAGCTCAAGGGGTGGCTCTGGAAACACCATATATTTT
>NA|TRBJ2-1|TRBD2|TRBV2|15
CASSVTGLAFNEQFF
TGTGCCAGCAGTGTCACAGGACTAGCGTTCAATGAGCAGTTCTTC
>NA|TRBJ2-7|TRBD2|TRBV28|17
CASTAPPGTSGSYEQYF
TGTGCCAGTACGGCCCCCCCCGGGACTAGCGGGAGTTACGAGCAGTACTTC
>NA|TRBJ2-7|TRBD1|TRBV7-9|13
CASSLDRVIEQYF
TGTGCCAGCAGCCTCGACAGGGTGATTGAGCAGTACTTC
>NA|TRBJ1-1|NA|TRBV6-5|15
CASSFNGQLNTEAFF
TGTGCCAGCAGTTTCAACGGACAGCTGAACACTGAAGCTTTCTTT
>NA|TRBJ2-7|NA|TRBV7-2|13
CASSLAHTYEQYF
TGTGCCAGCAGCTTAGCCCACACCTACGAGCAGTACTTC
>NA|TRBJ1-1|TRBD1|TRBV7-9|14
CASSKQGASTEAFF
TGTGCCAGCAGCAAACAGGGGGCTAGTACTGAAGCTTTCTTT
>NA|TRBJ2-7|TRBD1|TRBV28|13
CASAGTVIYEQYF
TGTGCCAGCGCCGGGACAGTGATTTACGAGCAGTACTTC
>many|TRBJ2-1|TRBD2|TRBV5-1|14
CASSFSGAYNEQFF
TGCGCCAGCAGTTTTAGCGGGGCATACAATGAGCAGTTCTTC
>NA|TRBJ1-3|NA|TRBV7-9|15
CASRQNRDSGNTIYF
TGTGCCAGCAGACAGAACAGGGACTCTGGAAACACCATATATTTT
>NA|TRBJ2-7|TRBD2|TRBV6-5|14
CASIEAGGNYEQYF
TGTGCCAGCATAGAAGCGGGAGGGAACTACGAGCAGTACTTC
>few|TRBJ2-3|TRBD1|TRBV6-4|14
CASSDSQGADTQYF
TGTGCCAGCAGTGACTCACAGGGGGCAGATACGCAGTATTTT
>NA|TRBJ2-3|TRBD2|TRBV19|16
CASSTAGTSGTDTQYF
TGTGCCAGTAGTACCGCCGGGACTAGCGGCACAGATACGCAGTATTTT